Below are 9 T cell receptor beta chains sequenced from a single sample in a study of control samples from healthy donors and cancer patients. Repertoires were generated with immunoSEQ multiplex PCR, while TCRdb's copy carries only in-frame clones and drops some. The table records hundreds of thousands of clones, roughly 80% of them present only once. The specimen sequenced was PBMCs. Every receptor here comes from an older woman with lung cancer.

A single count supports this clone. The chain couples TRBV21-1 to TRBJ1-2; the D call of TRBD1 is as the table states it, not checked on the DNA. TRBV21-1 is noted as a pseudogene. There are 16 residues in the CDR3. CDR3 sequence: CASSKDRVPSNYGYTF. In DNA, the CDR3 is TGTGCCAGCAGCAAAGACAGGGTCCCGTCTAACTATGGCTACACCTTC.

This clone was counted ten times or more. V usage is TRBV6-4 and J usage is TRBJ1-2; perhaps TRBD1 as D (5 bases). V was pared by 2 bases and J by 6 bases, with 19 bases between. Germline V gene sequence: CDR1 MRHNA, CDR2 SNTAGT. The CDR3 consists of 16 residues. This CDR3 is CASSDRRDGPSHGYTF. CDR3 nucleotides: TGTGCCAGCAGTGACCGCAGGGACGGCCCGAGTCATGGCTACACCTTC.

This chain links TRBV7-9 with TRBJ2-6, with D maybe TRBD1 (6 bases). Germline V gene data show CDR1 as SEHNR and CDR2 as FQNEAQ (reference sequence). The CDR3 runs to 17 residues. V was cut by 2 bases and J by 0 bases, with 11 bases left in between. The CDR3 protein is CASSLTGLASGANVLTF. CDR3 in DNA: TGTGCCAGCAGCTTAACAGGGCTAGCCTCTGGGGCCAACGTCCTGACTTTC.

This clone showed up just a few times. This chain links TRBV6-1 with TRBJ2-7, with 7 bases aligning to TRBD2. This CDR3 is 17 amino acids long. Trimming cost V 1 base and J 3 bases; bases outside gene matches: 12. The V gene's germline CDR1 is MNHNS and CDR2 SASEGT. The CDR3 region has the DNA TGTGCCAGCAGTGAAGGCGGGCGGGCGGGAGAGATCTACGAGCAGTACTTC. Protein: CASSEGGRAGEIYEQYF.

The chain is built from TRBV11-2 and TRBJ2-3, with 14 nucleotides matching TRBD2. J was trimmed by 2 bases and V by 4 bases; bases with no gene match: 11. This CDR3 contains 19 residues. Germline loops: CDR1 SGHAT, CDR2 FQNNGV. This chain's CDR3 is CASSSPGLAGVRATDTQYF. The CDR3 DNA is TGTGCCAGCAGCTCACCGGGACTAGCGGGGGTGCGAGCCACAGATACGCAGTATTTT.

The J gene is TRBJ1-6, the V gene TRBV6-6, with D maybe TRBD1 (6 bases). The ends were cut back, 11 bases at V and 4 bases at J, with 15 bases in the middle. CDR1 is MNHNY and CDR2 is SVGAGI in the germline V gene (reference sequence). This CDR3 has 14 amino acids. CDR3 residues: CAASRQEYNSPLHF. The CDR3 coding sequence is TGTGCCGCGTCAAGACAGGAGTATAATTCACCCCTCCACTTT.

As DNA, the CDR3 is TGCAGCGCCTTGGCCCCTTCCGTTATTGGCTACACCTTC. This gives the protein CSALAPSVIGYTF. This chain links TRBV29-1 with TRBJ1-2; D unresolved. The CDR3 consists of 13 residues. CDR1 SQVTM and CDR2 ANQGSEA come from the germline V gene. Trimming left V 7 bases short and J 7 bases short, with 19 bases between.

This clone was seen a handful of times. This chain uses TRBV5-4 with TRBJ2-3; 8 nucleotides line up with TRBD2. Germline-derived CDR1 and CDR2 are SGHNT and YYREEE (reference sequence). There are 17 residues in the CDR3. Trimming took 0 bases from V and 2 from J; bases not matched to a gene: 8. The DNA of the CDR3 is TGTGCCAGCAGCTTGGCCGGGCTAGCGGGCCTCACAGATACGCAGTATTTT. It codes for CASSLAGLAGLTDTQYF.

This chain connects TRBV11-2 to TRBJ1-2, with D possibly matching TRBD1 (5 bases). The CDR3 sequence is 13 residues long. The germline V gene has CDR1 SGHAT and CDR2 FQNNGV. V was trimmed by 3 bases and J by 5 bases, leaving 10 bases between them. CDR3 DNA: TGTGCCAGCAGCTTGGGGGGTTGGTATGGCTACACCTTC. Its translation: CASSLGGWYGYTF.